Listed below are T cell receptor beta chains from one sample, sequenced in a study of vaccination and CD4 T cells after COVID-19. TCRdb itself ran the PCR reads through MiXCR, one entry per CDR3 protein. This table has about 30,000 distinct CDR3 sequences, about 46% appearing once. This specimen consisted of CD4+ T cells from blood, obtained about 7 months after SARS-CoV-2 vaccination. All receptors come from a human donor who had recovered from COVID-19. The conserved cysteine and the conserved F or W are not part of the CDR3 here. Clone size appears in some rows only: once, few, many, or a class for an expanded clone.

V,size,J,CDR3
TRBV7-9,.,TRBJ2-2,ASSSNRLGWAGELF
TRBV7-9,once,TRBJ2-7,ASSLDSRGQGTS
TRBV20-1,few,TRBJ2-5,SASQLAGALKTQY
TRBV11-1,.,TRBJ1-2,ASSSPGQGIYGYT
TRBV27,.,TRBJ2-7,ASSSSSGGVYEQY
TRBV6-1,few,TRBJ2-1,ASSRGLAGGSEQF
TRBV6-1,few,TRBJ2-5,ASSITSARIQETQY
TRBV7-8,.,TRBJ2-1,ASSLTGYNEQF
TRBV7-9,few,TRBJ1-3,ASSPGGDTIY
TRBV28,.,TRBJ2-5,ASSLFLGGVHSQETQY
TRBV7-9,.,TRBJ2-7,ASSPTRDPYEQY
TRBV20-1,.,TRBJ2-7,SAPTPGPSYEQY
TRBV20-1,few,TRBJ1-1,SARRDRDTEAF
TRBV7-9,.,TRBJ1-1,ASSSDEGWAEAF
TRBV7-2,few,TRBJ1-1,ASSSHRVDTEAF
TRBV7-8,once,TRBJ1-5,SSSLVVSNQPQH
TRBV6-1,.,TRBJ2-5,ASSVGKETQY
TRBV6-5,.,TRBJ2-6,ASSYFGGANVLT
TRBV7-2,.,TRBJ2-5,ASSFTSGRPVGQETQC
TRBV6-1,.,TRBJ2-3,ASSEAVTAGLSTDTQY
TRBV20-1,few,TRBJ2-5,SASGGGETQY
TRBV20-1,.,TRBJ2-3,SARRSGLTDTQY
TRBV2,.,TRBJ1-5,ASMGAGNQPQH
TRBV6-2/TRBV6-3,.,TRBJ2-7,ASSYTPGTGSHEQY
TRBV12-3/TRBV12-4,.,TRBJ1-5,ASSLSRRTPNQPQH
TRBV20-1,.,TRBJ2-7,SARSQGAGEQY
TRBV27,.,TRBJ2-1,ASSFWMPSDIYNEQF
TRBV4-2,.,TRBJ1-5,ASSQYSYSNQPQH
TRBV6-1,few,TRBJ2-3,ASSESLADGTDTQY
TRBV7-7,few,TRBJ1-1,ASSLAGLT
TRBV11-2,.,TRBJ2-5,ASSLAGKETQY
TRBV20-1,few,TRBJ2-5,SASKRSWYQETQY
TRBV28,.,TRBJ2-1,ASTGSRSYNEQF
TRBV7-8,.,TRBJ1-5,ASSLAREGGRNQPQH
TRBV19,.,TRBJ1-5,ASSILNAAGSGQPQH
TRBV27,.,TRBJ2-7,ASRLVGGPYEQY
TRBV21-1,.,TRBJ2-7,ASSNGVGGYEQY
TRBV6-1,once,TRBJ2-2,ASGGWDTNTGELF
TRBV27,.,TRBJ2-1,ASSLRGRYNEQF
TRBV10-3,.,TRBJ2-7,AISVGRVYEQY
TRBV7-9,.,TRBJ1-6,ASSSADALH
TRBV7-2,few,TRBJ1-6,ASSLAGEQSNSPLH
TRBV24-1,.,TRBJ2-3,ATSESSGRGTDTQY
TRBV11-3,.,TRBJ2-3,ASSFTGTGGRADTQY
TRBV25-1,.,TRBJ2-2,ASSEGRDTGELF